Presented here are 18 T cell receptor beta chains from one specimen sequenced in a study of vaccination and CD4 T cells after COVID-19. Their specific antigens are unknown. Described treatment: roughly 10-day PBMC culture with coronavirus spike peptide pools or control peptides (ViraFEST assay). The study sequenced cultured CD4+ T cell DNA using the Oncomine TCR Beta short-read assay. From the PCR reads, TCRdb called clonotypes with MiXCR, one entry per CDR3 protein. The sample includes 20,000 to 25,000 distinct CDR3 sequences, around 63% of them seen just once. The sequenced sample was CD4+ T cells from blood, cultured in vitro. The receptors stem from a human donor who had recovered from COVID-19.

This clonotype was counted only a few times. The genes are TRBV20-1 and TRBJ1-5, with unresolved D. Germline CDR1 and CDR2: DFQATT and SNEGSKA (reference sequence). The V end was cut by 3 bases, the J end by 0 bases, with 12 bases between. This CDR3 spans 15 amino acids. The CDR3 spells CSASALGYSNQPQHF. CDR3 bases: TGCAGTGCTAGTGCGTTGGGTTATAGCAATCAGCCCCAGCATTTT.

The chain has TRBV28 and TRBJ2-7; tentatively, D is TRBD1 or TRBD2 (5 bases each). Germline CDR1 is MDHEN and CDR2 is SYDVKM. The CDR3 loop spans 12 amino acids. Trimming removed 4 bases from V and 8 bases from J, with 12 bases in between. The CDR3 protein is CASSSPGRQQYF. CDR3 in DNA: TGTGCCAGCAGTTCTCCGGGACGACAGCAGTACTTC.

The gene calls are TRBV7-2 and TRBJ2-7; D gene unclear. This CDR3 comprises 14 residues. Germline CDR1 SGHTA, CDR2 FQGNSA. V was cut by 5 bases and J by 7 bases, with 18 bases left in between. Here the CDR3 reads CASSPTGLVGEQYF. The CDR3, as DNA: TGTGCCAGCAGCCCGACCGGTTTAGTCGGTGAGCAGTACTTC.

This rearrangement joins TRBV20-1 to TRBJ2-7, with 9 bases identical to TRBD2. V lost 6 bases, J lost 2 bases, and 11 bases stayed unmatched. This CDR3 spans 15 amino acids. The germline gives CDR1 DFQATT, CDR2 SNEGSKA (reference sequence). DNA for the CDR3: TGCAGTGCGGAGAGACGGTCTAGCGGGGCCTACGAGCAGTACTTC. It translates to CSAERRSSGAYEQYF.

The V gene is TRBV7-2, the J gene TRBJ1-2; D is possibly TRBD1 (5 bases). The CDR3 totals 14 residues. CDR1 SGHTA and CDR2 FQGNSA come from the germline V gene. Trimming stripped 1 base from V and 8 bases from J, with 14 bases between. CDR3 region: CASSLGQGIKGYTF. The CDR3 nucleotides read TGTGCCAGCAGCTTAGGGCAGGGAATAAAGGGCTACACCTTC.

The CDR3 sequence is CASSTTGQGGYMQYF. In nucleotides, the CDR3 is TGTGCCAGCAGCACGACGGGACAGGGTGGGTACATGCAGTATTTT. The chain links TRBV5-6 to TRBJ2-3, with 9 bases identical to TRBD1. The V gene's germline CDR1 is SGHDT and CDR2 YYEEEE. The V gene end was trimmed by 4 bases and the J gene end by 11 bases; junction bases not matched to a gene: 14. The CDR3 is 15 residues long. Based on the CDR3 plus reference TRBV5-6 and TRBJ2-3, the full variable domain is DAGVTQSPTHLIKTRGQQVTLRCSPKSGHDTVSWYQQALGQGPQFIFQYYEEEERQRGNFPDRFSGHQFPNYSSELNVNALLLGDSALYLCASSTTGQGGYMQYFGPGTRLTVL.

The chain links TRBV6-2 or TRBV6-3 to TRBJ2-5; 9 positions agree with TRBD2. The CDR3 has 14 residues. Germline V gene data show CDR1 as MNHEY and CDR2 as SVGEGT. V lost 6 bases to trimming and J lost 1 base; unmatched junction nucleotides: 3. CDR3 sequence: CASRRGGAQETQYF. The CDR3 DNA follows: TGTGCCAGCAGACGCGGGGGGGCCCAAGAGACCCAGTACTTC.

CDR3 region: CASSFGANQPQHF. The CDR3 bases are TGTGCCAGCAGTTTCGGGGCTAATCAGCCCCAGCATTTT. The chain employs TRBV6-5 and TRBJ1-5, with a tentative D call TRBD1 (5 bases). The ends were cut back, 4 bases at V and 4 bases at J, with 8 bases in the middle. CDR1 is MNHEY and CDR2 is SVGAGI in the germline V gene. The CDR3 loop spans 13 amino acids.

This clonotype turned up a few times. V is TRBV6-1 and J is TRBJ1-6; D ambiguous. This CDR3 has 14 residues. Germline V gives CDR1 MNHNS, CDR2 SASEGT. Trimming pared 7 bases from V and 9 bases from J, leaving 16 bases between. CDR3 coding DNA: TGTGCCAGCACCCAAGGACTTTCGAGTTCACCCCTCCACTTT. Its protein is CASTQGLSSSPLHF.

The chain joins TRBV27 to TRBJ1-2, with 9 bases that match TRBD1. V gave up 4 bases and J gave up 8 bases; unmatched junction bases: 8. Germline V gene lookup returns CDR1 MNHEY and CDR2 SMNVEV (reference sequence). This CDR3 has 14 amino acids. The CDR3 coding sequence is TGTGCCAGCAGTTCCGGACAGGGGAGGCGCGGCTACACCTTC. Its translation is CASSSGQGRRGYTF.

There are a few counts of this clonotype. The chain joins TRBV30 to TRBJ1-2, with D hard to call. The CDR3 runs to 13 residues. V lost 0 bases, J lost 0 bases, and 5 bases lay in between. The germline gives CDR1 GTSNPN, CDR2 SVGIG (reference sequence). The chain's CDR3 is CAWSVVSNYGYTF. The CDR3 region has the DNA TGTGCCTGGAGTGTAGTGTCTAACTATGGCTACACCTTC.

The V gene is TRBV25-1, the J gene TRBJ1-2, with 8 bases that match TRBD1. The V gene end was trimmed by 3 bases and the J gene end by 7 bases; junction bases not matched to a gene: 7. In germline, CDR1 is MGHDK, CDR2 SYGVNS. This CDR3 is built from 14 residues. CDR3 in DNA: TGTGCCAGCAGTGAGGGCGACAGGGGAAGTGGCTACACCTTC. Protein: CASSEGDRGSGYTF.

CDR3 residues: CASRGQGGNTGELFF. The CDR3 DNA reads TGTGCCAGCAGGGGACAGGGGGGTAACACCGGGGAGCTGTTTTTT. The V and J genes are TRBV12-3 or TRBV12-4 and TRBJ2-2; 11 nucleotides match TRBD1. CDR3 size: 15 residues. Unmatched junction bases numbered 2, after V lost 6 bases and J lost 2 bases.

In its sample, this clonotype was seen a few times. The chain uses TRBV6-1 and TRBJ2-1, with D perhaps matching TRBD2 (6 bases). The V end was cut by 6 bases, the J end by 7 bases, with 16 bases between. The CDR3 consists of 14 residues. Germline CDR1 and CDR2: MNHNS and SASEGT. In DNA, the CDR3 is TGTGCCAGCAGGGAGGGCCCGGAAGTGAATGAGCAGTTCTTC. Protein: CASREGPEVNEQFF.

As DNA, the CDR3 is TGCAGTGCTAGTGCAGGAAACACTGAAGCTTTCTTT. Its protein is CSASAGNTEAFF. This sequence joins TRBV20-1 and TRBJ1-1; D ambiguous. The CDR3 is 12 residues long. Between the trimmed V and J ends, which lost 3 bases and 2 bases, there was a span of 7 bases. From germline, CDR1 is DFQATT and CDR2 SNEGSKA (reference sequence).

This clonotype was seen a handful of times. V gene TRBV7-3 combines with J gene TRBJ2-5; 10 nucleotides align to TRBD2. CDR1 is SGHTA and CDR2 is FQGTGA in the germline V gene. The J segment lost 2 bases and the V segment lost 6 bases, leaving 6 bases of the junction unmatched. CDR3 length: 15 residues. CDR3 in amino acids: CASSLTSGVQETQYF. In DNA form, the CDR3 reads TGTGCCAGCAGTCTTACTAGCGGGGTGCAAGAGACCCAGTACTTC.

This chain links TRBV7-9 with TRBJ2-2; perhaps TRBD1 as D (5 bases). Germline values: CDR1 SEHNR, CDR2 FQNEAQ (reference sequence). The CDR3 runs to 15 residues. The V and J ends lost 3 bases and 3 bases respectively, with 11 bases between them. The CDR3 DNA reads TGTGCCAGCAGCTTCCCAGCAGGGTACACCGGGGAGCTGTTTTTT. Encoded protein: CASSFPAGYTGELFF.

This rearrangement joins TRBV6-1 to TRBJ1-1; 12 nucleotides agree with TRBD1. The CDR3 runs to 14 residues. Trimming at V came to 3 bases and at J to 11 bases, leaving 7 bases not matched to a gene. The V gene's germline CDR1 is MNHNS and CDR2 SASEGT. CDR3 region: CASSDPGTGGEAFF. The CDR3 DNA follows: TGTGCCAGCAGTGATCCTGGGACAGGGGGCGAGGCTTTCTTT.